A selection of T cell receptor beta chains follows, all from one sample in a study of shared clonotypes between healthy human individuals. Here immunoSEQ multiplex PCR was the method, and the copy in TCRdb shows in-frame clones only, minus some. This sample has about 980,000 clones, with about 80% found just once. Sequencing was done on a sample of memory CD4+ T cells sorted from blood. These TCRs come from a man aged 18 to 29 in good health. CDR3s include the opening cysteine and the closing phenylalanine or tryptophan. D genes are given only for firm matches. Size is omitted from some rows. Given values are once, few, many or a class for expanded clones.

cdr3_aa: CASSPDRVYGYTF; cdr3_nt: TGTGCCAGCAGTCCCGACAGGGTGTATGGCTACACCTTC; j_call: TRBJ1-2; v_call: TRBV11-2; d_call: TRBD1; clone_size: -
cdr3_aa: CASSVGTLNTEAFF; cdr3_nt: TGTGCCAGCAGCGTGGGCACTCTGAACACTGAAGCTTTCTTT; j_call: TRBJ1-1; v_call: TRBV9; d_call: -; clone_size: -
cdr3_aa: CASSQDRERGDTDTQYF; cdr3_nt: TGCGCCAGCAGCCAAGATAGGGAGCGGGGGGATACAGATACGCAGTATTTT; j_call: TRBJ2-3; v_call: TRBV4-1; d_call: TRBD2; clone_size: -
cdr3_aa: CASSFAGQGSSGANVLTF; cdr3_nt: TGTGCCAGCAGTTTTGCAGGACAGGGTAGCTCTGGGGCCAACGTCCTGACTTTC; j_call: TRBJ2-6; v_call: TRBV28; d_call: TRBD1; clone_size: few
cdr3_aa: CASSQERAGGPGEQYF; cdr3_nt: TGTGCCAGCAGCCAAGAGAGGGCGGGGGGGCCTGGTGAGCAGTACTTC; j_call: TRBJ2-7; v_call: TRBV4-2; d_call: TRBD2; clone_size: -
cdr3_aa: CASSGGTGGSGQPQHF; cdr3_nt: TGTGCCAGCAGTGGAGGGACAGGGGGCTCCGGTCAGCCCCAGCATTTT; j_call: TRBJ1-5; v_call: TRBV2; d_call: TRBD1; clone_size: -
cdr3_aa: CASSIGPKNIQYF; cdr3_nt: TGTGCCAGCAGCATAGGTCCTAAAAACATTCAGTACTTC; j_call: TRBJ2-4; v_call: TRBV27; d_call: -; clone_size: -
cdr3_aa: CASGAQENTEAFF; cdr3_nt: TGTGCTAGTGGGGCCCAGGAGAACACTGAAGCTTTCTTT; j_call: TRBJ1-1; v_call: TRBV12-5; d_call: -; clone_size: once
cdr3_aa: CASSGPRPTDTQYF; cdr3_nt: TGTGCCAGCAGCGGGCCTCGTCCCACAGATACGCAGTATTTT; j_call: TRBJ2-3; v_call: TRBV6-1; d_call: -; clone_size: -
cdr3_aa: CASSEAGKGKAFF; cdr3_nt: TGTGCCAGCAGTGAAGCAGGAAAGGGGAAAGCTTTCTTT; j_call: TRBJ1-1; v_call: TRBV2; d_call: -; clone_size: few